The clone carrying this TCR beta chain has a handful of counts. Its target is unknown. A much larger clone is a single base away; this may be a read error. Relying on iRepertoire HTBI primers and Arm-PCR of CDR3 regions, the team built TCR beta libraries. TCRdb analysed the multiplex PCR reads with MiXCR anew, one entry per CDR3 protein. The sample yields more than 450,000 distinct CDR3 sequences, about 16% seen once. Per germline, CDR1 SNHLY and CDR2 FYNNEI. Trimming left V 2 bases short and J 3 bases short, with 8 bases between. The CDR3 runs 14 residues. The sample's time point: newly diagnosed GD, antithyroid drugs for less than 3 months. Construction of the TCR library relied on RNA isolated from PBMCs. These data originate in a study of regulatory T cells in long-lasting Graves disease. Study findings and constraints: Among samples with persistent disease, TRBV28, TRBJ1-2 and TRBJ2-5 were favored.

The data also belong to a second study, concerning T cells in Graves' hyperthyroidism and ophthalmopathy. As that study records: TCR CDR3 regions were first amplified by RT-PCR with HTBI primers. Most clonotypes that expanded in the thyroid above 0.001 also showed up in blood.

J is TRBJ2-1 and V is TRBV2, with D possibly being TRBD2 (6 bases). The sample was peripheral blood mononuclear cells (PBMCs), taken at new diagnosis, from a patient treated with antithyroid drugs. The TCR sequence derives from a man aged 40-50 years with Graves disease. The DNA for the CDR3 is TGTGCCAGCAGTGAAACTAGCAACTACAATGAGCAGTTCTTC. It codes for CASSETSNYNEQFF.